This TCR beta chain was captured in a study of T cell repertoires in cytomegalovirus infection. Overall study context: Epitope selection comprised recently identified HLA-C-restricted CMV epitopes and well-studied HLA-B-restricted CMV epitopes. Public TCR beta signatures provided an indication of both CMV infection and a matching HLA type. General study findings and limits: CMV-specific TCR beta clonotypes restricted by HLA-C were the ones dominating the ex vivo response.

The sample holds a few counts of this clonotype. Its antigen is not known. TCRdb reanalysed the reads using MiXCR and keeps one entry per CDR3 protein. The table shows around 900,000 distinct CDR3 sequences, with roughly a third occurring only once. CDR3 length equals 14 residues. V was pared by 5 bases and J by 11 bases, with 16 bases between. Germline CDR1 is SEHNR and CDR2 is FQNEAQ (reference sequence). The TCR originated in a human donor in good health (CMV status not recorded). Some clones in this sample may be carry-over from other donors' samples. The source was cultured CD8+ T cells from PBMCs, collected from culture after CMV antigen stimulation. The chain is built from TRBV7-9 and TRBJ1-6; possible D gene TRBD1, 6 bases. DNA for the CDR3: TGTGCCAGCAGCCCCCCCCAGGGGCTCGCACCCCTCCACTTT. Amino acids: CASSPPQGLAPLHF.